These 32 T cell receptor beta chains share one sample of origin, sequenced in a study of neurological immune-mediated disorders. One entry per CDR3 protein, called by TCRdb with MiXCR from the 5' RACE reads. Here the sample spans approximately 90,000 distinct CDR3 sequences, around 3.3% being singletons. Sequenced material: PBMCs. These receptors all come from a woman aged 18-29 years with multiple sclerosis.

This clonotype was counted at least ten times. V and J are TRBV6-2 or TRBV6-3 and TRBJ1-5; TRBD1 aligns across 9 bases. CDR1 is MNHEY, CDR2 SVGEGT, per germline. The CDR3 length is 17 residues. Trimming took 6 bases from V and 4 from J; bases not matched to a gene: 13. CDR3 in DNA: TGTGCCAGCAGAAAGAAGCCGGGACAGGGAATTAATCAGCCCCAGCATTTT. Amino acids: CASRKKPGQGINQPQHF.

This clonotype has at least ten counts. This chain connects TRBV9 to TRBJ1-5; the D is unclear. Per germline, CDR1 SGDLS and CDR2 YYNGEE. The CDR3 is 16 residues long. Here the CDR3 reads CASGNKIILGNQPQHF. The CDR3 coding sequence is TGTGCTTCGGGCAACAAGATAATCTTGGGCAATCAGCCCCAGCATTTT.

This clonotype showed up many times. The gene calls are TRBV15 and TRBJ1-1; D is perhaps TRBD1 (6 bases). CDR1 and CDR2 from the germline V gene are LNHNV and YYDKDF (reference sequence). The CDR3 spans 16 residues. The V end lost 4 bases, the J end lost 1 base, and 16 bases lay between the germline ends. The CDR3 loop is CATSTAKTTGNTEAFF. CDR3 DNA: TGTGCCACCAGCACAGCAAAGACGACAGGGAACACTGAAGCTTTCTTT. The variable domain in full, with the rest retrieved from reference TRBV15 and TRBJ1-1, is DAMVIQNPRYQVTQFGKPVTLSCSQTLNHNVMYWYQQKSSQAPKLLFHYYDKDFNNEADTPDNFQSRRPNTSFCFLDIRSPGLGDTAMYLCATSTAKTTGNTEAFFGQGTRLTVV.

Ten or more counts support this clonotype. The CDR3 protein is CSPDRSDTNTEAFF. CDR3 in DNA: TGCAGTCCGGATAGATCGGACACGAACACTGAAGCTTTCTTT. V and J are TRBV20-1 and TRBJ1-1; possible D gene TRBD1, 5 bases. Germline V CDR1 and CDR2: DFQATT, SNEGSKA (reference sequence). The CDR3 consists of 14 residues. V lost 8 bases and J 1 base, leaving 17 bases between the germline ends.

This clonotype was seen ten or more times. The rearrangement uses TRBV28 and TRBJ2-5; D is perhaps TRBD2 (5 bases). The CDR3 spans 12 residues. Germline CDR1 MDHEN, CDR2 SYDVKM. With 6 bases removed from V and 3 bases from J, the gap between germline ends came to 8 bases. CDR3 nucleotide sequence: TGTGCCAGCAGCCAGAGGGAAGAGACCCAGTACTTC. Protein product: CASSQREETQYF.

The J gene is TRBJ2-7, the V gene TRBV11-2; 11 bases match TRBD1. CDR1 SGHAT and CDR2 FQNNGV come from the germline V gene. The length of the CDR3 is 15 residues. V lost 3 bases to trimming and J lost 1 base; unmatched junction nucleotides: 2. The CDR3 nucleotides are TGTGCCAGCAGCTTTGGACAGGGGGCATCCTACGAGCAGTACTTC. Translation gives CASSFGQGASYEQYF.

This clonotype was seen ten or more times. This sequence joins TRBV20-1 and TRBJ2-3; 8 bases map to TRBD2. Germline CDR1 reads DFQATT; CDR2 reads SNEGSKA (reference sequence). This CDR3 spans 15 amino acids. V trimming: 3 bases; J trimming: 2 bases; junction bases outside the gene matches: 7. In nucleotides, the CDR3 is TGCAGTGCTAGTCCAGCGGGACTAGTCACAGATACGCAGTATTTT. Its protein product is CSASPAGLVTDTQYF.

This clonotype was seen many times. The chain recombines TRBV20-1 with TRBJ2-1; 10 nucleotides align to TRBD2. This CDR3 comprises 15 residues. Germline CDR1 DFQATT, CDR2 SNEGSKA (reference sequence). The V and J ends lost 4 bases and 5 bases, in that order; junction bases with no gene match: 8. The CDR3 DNA is TGCAGTGCTACGAAAGCGGGAGGGCCGAACAATGAGCAGTTCTTC. Its translation: CSATKAGGPNNEQFF.

This clonotype was picked up a small number of times. The CDR3 DNA reads as TGTGCCAGCAGCCGCGAGTCACATGGAGAATACGAGCAGTACTTC. Amino acids: CASSRESHGEYEQYF. V is TRBV11-2 and J is TRBJ2-7; D not resolved. Germline CDR1 and CDR2: SGHAT and FQNNGV. CDR3 size: 15 residues. V lost 5 bases, J lost 4 bases, and 18 bases lay in between.

This clonotype was observed many times. The V and J genes are TRBV6-6 and TRBJ1-2; TRBD1 is a possible D gene (6 bases). With 5 bases removed from V and 4 bases from J, the gap between germline ends came to 11 bases. The germline V gene encodes CDR1 MNHNY and CDR2 SVGAGI (reference sequence). The length of the CDR3 is 13 residues. The CDR3: CASSHREGYGYTF. CDR3 nucleotides: TGTGCCAGCAGTCACAGGGAGGGCTATGGCTACACCTTC.

This clonotype was detected a few times. The V call is TRBV18, the J call TRBJ2-1, with D perhaps matching TRBD1 or TRBD2 (5 bases each). This CDR3 comprises 11 residues. Trimming left V 10 bases short and J 13 bases short, with 17 bases between. Germline CDR1 KGHSH, CDR2 LQKENI. The CDR3 sequence: CATGRDRFQFF. The CDR3 DNA reads as TGTGCCACCGGCCGGGACCGGTTTCAGTTCTTC.

The table lists this clonotype with many counts. V usage is TRBV20-1 and J usage is TRBJ2-7, with 9 bases fitting TRBD1. Germline V lookup: CDR1 DFQATT, CDR2 SNEGSKA (reference sequence). V shed 1 base, J shed 6 bases, and the junction held 4 bases outside the gene matches. The CDR3 is 13 amino acids. The CDR3 nucleotides are TGCAGTGCTAGAGTAGGGACAGGGCTCGAGCAGTACTTC. This gives the protein CSARVGTGLEQYF.

The table lists this clonotype with many counts. The chain combines TRBV15 with TRBJ1-1; D perhaps matches TRBD1 (5 bases). The V end lost 0 bases, the J end lost 6 bases, and 14 bases lay between the germline ends. CDR1 LNHNV and CDR2 YYDKDF come from the germline V gene (reference sequence). The CDR3 contains 15 residues. This CDR3 is CATSRDSPMTAEAFF. In nucleotides, the CDR3 is TGTGCCACCAGCAGAGATAGTCCCATGACAGCTGAAGCTTTCTTT.

The sample holds many counts of this clonotype. The gene calls are TRBV20-1 and TRBJ2-3, with TRBD2 matching 11 bases. The J segment lost 4 bases and the V segment lost 6 bases, leaving 3 bases of the junction unmatched. The CDR3 consists of 13 residues. Germline CDR1 is DFQATT and CDR2 is SNEGSKA (reference sequence). The CDR3 sequence: CSAELAGADTQYF. The CDR3 bases are TGCAGTGCGGAACTAGCGGGGGCAGATACGCAGTATTTT.

This chain connects TRBV7-6 to TRBJ2-1, with TRBD2 matching 14 bases. From germline, CDR1 is SGHVS and CDR2 FNYEAQ. V gave up 4 bases and J gave up 8 bases; unmatched junction bases: 7. This CDR3 is 16 amino acids long. The CDR3 is CASSSGGTSGSYEQFF. CDR3 DNA: TGTGCCAGCAGCTCCGGGGGGACTAGCGGGAGCTATGAGCAGTTCTTC.

This clonotype was found many times. The chain uses TRBV20-1 and TRBJ1-1; unclear D gene. Trimming stripped 3 bases from V and 0 bases from J, with 14 bases between. This CDR3 is built from 15 residues. Germline values: CDR1 DFQATT, CDR2 SNEGSKA (reference sequence). The CDR3 DNA sequence: TGCAGTGCTAGTTTAAGTCGATACATGAACACTGAAGCTTTCTTT. This gives the protein CSASLSRYMNTEAFF.

This clonotype showed up many times. The chain couples TRBV20-1 to TRBJ1-4; D possibly corresponds to TRBD1 (5 bases). V was pared by 1 base and J by 2 bases, with 8 bases between. CDR1 is DFQATT and CDR2 is SNEGSKA in the germline V gene (reference sequence). This CDR3 is 14 amino acids long. The CDR3 DNA reads TGCAGTGCTAGAGTCCAGGGTACTAATGAAAAACTGTTTTTT. Its protein is CSARVQGTNEKLFF.

In its sample, this clonotype was seen many times. The chain employs TRBV20-1 and TRBJ2-5, with D possibly being TRBD1 (5 bases). This CDR3 region has 15 residues. Germline values: CDR1 DFQATT, CDR2 SNEGSKA (reference sequence). Trimming removed 3 bases from V and 0 bases from J, with 14 bases in between. The CDR3 DNA reads as TGCAGTGCTAGTGCAGGGTGGCCCGACCAAGAGACCCAGTACTTC. This sequence encodes CSASAGWPDQETQYF.

The sample holds many counts of this clonotype. The chain recombines TRBV6-2 or TRBV6-3 with TRBJ1-5, with D uncertain. V lost 3 bases and J lost 2, with 11 bases in between. Germline V CDR1 and CDR2: MNHEY, SVGEGT. This CDR3 contains 15 residues. This CDR3 reads CASSYSTGGNQPQHF. The CDR3 coding sequence is TGTGCCAGCAGTTATAGCACGGGAGGCAATCAGCCCCAGCATTTT.

This clonotype was observed at least ten times. V and J are TRBV12-3 or TRBV12-4 and TRBJ1-1, with D unclear. V lost 3 bases and J 6 bases, leaving 5 bases between the germline ends. The CDR3 length is 11 residues. CDR3 loop: CASSFAAEAFF. CDR3 nucleotide sequence: TGTGCCAGCAGTTTTGCAGCTGAAGCTTTCTTT.

This clonotype occurred many times. The V gene is TRBV7-9, the J gene TRBJ2-3; possibly TRBD2 for D (5 bases). The CDR3 totals 14 residues. Germline lookup yields CDR1 SEHNR and CDR2 FQNEAQ (reference sequence). V lost 5 bases and J lost 3, with 12 bases in between. CDR3 protein: CASSQEATTDTQYF. DNA of the CDR3: TGTGCCAGCAGCCAGGAGGCGACAACAGATACGCAGTATTTT.

To note about this clonotype: Germline is not matched at one junction end, which may reflect a read error. The chain joins TRBV27 to TRBJ1-6; no clear D gene. This CDR3 spans 12 amino acids. The V gene's germline CDR1 is MNHEY and CDR2 SMNVEV (reference sequence). This CDR3 reads CDSSTINSPLHF. In DNA, the CDR3 is TGTGACAGCAGTACTATTAACTCACCCCTCCACTTT.

This clonotype was seen repeatedly, ten times or more. V gene TRBV20-1 combines with J gene TRBJ2-1, with a possible D match to TRBD1 (6 bases). Trimming took off 4 bases at V and 5 bases at J, with 6 bases between the two ends. CDR3 length equals 11 residues. Germline CDR1 is DFQATT and CDR2 is SNEGSKA (reference sequence). CDR3 sequence (DNA): TGCAGTGCTACAGGGGACAATGAGCAGTTCTTC. The encoded protein is CSATGDNEQFF.

This clonotype was seen at least ten times. V and J are TRBV7-8 and TRBJ2-2; the match to TRBD1 covers 8 bases. CDR1 and CDR2 from the germline V gene are SGHVS and FQNEAQ. The CDR3 spans 16 residues. Germline trimming cut 1 base from V and 3 bases from J; bases unmatched to any gene: 4. Here the CDR3 reads CASSLGTGMYTGELFF. The CDR3 DNA reads as TGTGCCAGCAGCTTAGGGACAGGGATGTACACCGGGGAGCTGTTTTTT.

This clonotype was detected many times. This sequence joins TRBV9 and TRBJ1-5, with D possibly matching TRBD1 (5 bases). The length of the CDR3 is 15 residues. The V end was cut by 0 bases, the J end by 4 bases, with 11 bases between. Germline-derived CDR1 and CDR2 are SGDLS and YYNGEE. The CDR3 DNA reads TGTGCCAGCAGCGTAGACGGGGCTGGGAATCAGCCCCAGCATTTT. It encodes CASSVDGAGNQPQHF.

Many counts were recorded for this clonotype. The CDR3 DNA reads TGTGCCAGCAGTTACTCGTACGGTAACTATGGCTACACCTTC. Translation: CASSYSYGNYGYTF. This rearrangement joins TRBV6-5 to TRBJ1-2, with D unclear. The V and J ends lost 0 bases and 1 base respectively, with 6 bases between them. From germline, CDR1 is MNHEY and CDR2 SVGAGI. There are 14 residues in the CDR3.

This clonotype was found many times. The chain's CDR3 is CASSFGHSSYEQYF. The DNA for the CDR3 is TGTGCCAGCAGCTTTGGTCATTCCTCCTACGAGCAGTACTTC. The chain recombines TRBV11-2 with TRBJ2-7; no reliable D call. Germline CDR1 reads SGHAT; CDR2 reads FQNNGV. CDR3 length equals 14 residues. Trimming removed 3 bases from V and 0 bases from J, with 9 bases in between.

This CDR3 is CASSRTGQGEPPIHTDTQYF. In DNA form, the CDR3 reads TGTGCCAGCAGCAGAACGGGACAGGGCGAACCACCCATTCACACAGATACGCAGTATTTT. The chain employs TRBV21-1 and TRBJ2-3; the D segment call TRBD1 is taken from the table without a DNA check. TRBV21-1 is classified as a pseudogene. This CDR3 has 20 amino acids.

This clonotype was seen ten or more times. The CDR3, as DNA: TGTGCCAGCAGTTATACCGGAGCCTATGGCTACACCTTC. It codes for CASSYTGAYGYTF. The V call is TRBV6-2 or TRBV6-3, the J call TRBJ1-2, with D unresolved. The CDR3 is made up of 13 amino acids. Trimming removed 3 bases from V and 4 bases from J, with 9 bases in between. Germline V gene lookup returns CDR1 MNHEY and CDR2 SVGEGT.

This clonotype appeared many times. This chain uses TRBV6-5 with TRBJ2-7; D ambiguous. Germline CDR1 reads MNHEY; CDR2 reads SVGAGI. V gave up 0 bases and J gave up 0 bases, with 9 bases separating them. This CDR3 is 15 amino acids long. The CDR3 loop reads CASSYSRFSSYEQYF. DNA for the CDR3: TGTGCCAGCAGTTACTCTCGTTTTTCCTCCTACGAGCAGTACTTC.

This clonotype was observed many times. The CDR3 reads CASSTAEVDGYTF. Here the CDR3 DNA reads TGCGCCAGCAGCACGGCCGAGGTAGATGGCTACACCTTC. The chain carries TRBV5-1 and TRBJ1-2; D remains unclear. The germline CDR1 and CDR2 sequences are SGHRS and YFSETQ. This CDR3 has 13 amino acids. The V gene lost 4 bases and the J gene lost 6 bases, with 13 bases spanning the gap.

This clonotype was observed many times. CDR3 in amino acids: CASSVGRMGNYGYTF. CDR3 nucleotide sequence: TGTGCCAGCAGCGTAGGAAGGATGGGGAACTATGGCTACACCTTC. The genes are TRBV9 and TRBJ1-2; D is unclear. The CDR3 spans 15 residues. V was clipped by 0 bases and J by 2 bases, with 11 bases between them. The germline CDR1 and CDR2 sequences are SGDLS and YYNGEE. Filled out from reference TRBV9 and TRBJ1-2, the complete variable domain reads DSGVTQTPKHLITATGQRVTLRCSPRSGDLSVYWYQQSLDQGLQFLIQYYNGEERAKGNILERFSAQQFPDLHSELNLSSLELGDSALYFCASSVGRMGNYGYTFGSGTRLTVV.